The 15 T cell receptor beta chains given below trace back to one sample, sequenced in a study of blood T cell repertoires in COVID-19. Some clones are missing from TCRdb's copy, which holds only in-frame ones; the method was immunoSEQ multiplex PCR. The table includes hundreds of thousands of clones, 70% to 90% detected once. The sample was PBMCs or T cells enriched from blood (not recorded which). These receptors originate from a woman in her late teens or twenties with acute COVID-19.

The rearrangement uses TRBV9 and TRBJ1-1, with TRBD1 identical over 7 bases. Germline lookup yields CDR1 SGDLS and CDR2 YYNGEE. This CDR3 spans 14 amino acids. Trimming removed 4 bases from V and 4 bases from J; junction bases left unmatched: 7. CDR3 residues: CASSLTGRATEAFF. The DNA of the CDR3 is TGTGCCAGCAGCTTGACAGGGCGGGCCACTGAAGCTTTCTTT.

This clone was recorded only once. The V call is TRBV4-3, the J call TRBJ2-3; the D gene is possibly TRBD2 (5 bases). Trimming shortened V by 1 base and J by 2 bases, and 13 bases separated the two germline ends. This CDR3 spans 16 amino acids. Germline loops: CDR1 LGHNA, CDR2 YSLEER. The CDR3 is CASSQVAGGYTDTQYF. In DNA, the CDR3 is TGCGCCAGCAGCCAAGTCGCCGGAGGATACACAGATACGCAGTATTTT.

V is TRBV6-5 and J is TRBJ2-7; 11 bases align to TRBD1. Germline CDR1 is MNHEY and CDR2 is SVGAGI. Trimming removed 9 bases from V and 4 bases from J; junction bases left unmatched: 5. CDR3 length: 13 amino acids. In DNA form, the CDR3 reads TGTGCCAGTCCCGGGACAGGGGGTTACGAGCAGTACTTC. As protein: CASPGTGGYEQYF.

This sequence joins TRBV28 and TRBJ1-5; 7 nucleotides line up with TRBD1. Germline V CDR1 and CDR2: MDHEN, SYDVKM. There are 15 residues in the CDR3. The ends lost 7 bases at V and 0 bases at J; junction bases unmatched: 6. The CDR3 region is CASNPGGSSNQPQHF. The DNA for the CDR3 is TGTGCCAGCAACCCAGGGGGTTCTAGCAATCAGCCCCAGCATTTT.

This chain links TRBV7-2 with TRBJ2-4, with unresolved D. CDR3 length equals 15 residues. Germline-derived CDR1 and CDR2 are SGHTA and FQGNSA. The germline V and J ends were trimmed by 5 bases and 1 base, with 12 bases remaining between them. The CDR3 loop is CASSVPERAKNIQYF. The CDR3, as DNA: TGTGCCAGCAGCGTACCCGAGAGGGCCAAAAACATTCAGTACTTC.

The chain recombines TRBV29-1 with TRBJ1-6; D uncertain. V was clipped by 4 bases and J by 7 bases, with 11 bases between them. CDR1 SQVTM and CDR2 ANQGSEA come from the germline V gene. The CDR3 totals 13 residues. The CDR3 nucleotides are TGCAGCGTTGTCATGGAGTTGAATTCACCCCTCCACTTT. The encoded protein is CSVVMELNSPLHF.

The table lists this clone with a count of one. The chain carries TRBV4-1 and TRBJ2-4; 8 bases are shared with TRBD2. This CDR3 contains 18 residues. Germline-derived CDR1 and CDR2 are MGHRA and YSYEKL. Trimming removed 0 bases from V and 0 bases from J; junction bases left unmatched: 7. CDR3 sequence (DNA): TGCGCCAGCAGCCAAGATCTTACTAGCGGACTAGCCAAAAACATTCAGTACTTC. It is translated as CASSQDLTSGLAKNIQYF.

The gene calls are TRBV9 and TRBJ2-7, with a tentative D call TRBD2 (5 bases). Trimming left V 5 bases short and J 4 bases short, with 19 bases between. The CDR3 runs to 15 residues. Looked up from germline, CDR1 is SGDLS and CDR2 is YYNGEE. In DNA, the CDR3 is TGTGCCAGCAGTACCGACTCGGGGAACCTTTACGAGCAGTACTTC. Protein: CASSTDSGNLYEQYF.

This CDR3 reads CATSRVVGVGEKLFF. The CDR3 DNA is TGTGCCACCAGCAGAGTGGTGGGAGTAGGTGAAAAACTGTTTTTT. The rearrangement joins TRBV15 to TRBJ1-4, with unresolved D. This CDR3 has 15 amino acids. Germline V gene lookup returns CDR1 LNHNV and CDR2 YYDKDF (reference sequence). Trimming shortened V by 1 base and J by 7 bases, and 13 bases separated the two germline ends.

The V gene is TRBV29-1, the J gene TRBJ2-5; 7 bases are a match to TRBD1. J gave up 8 bases and V 7 bases, and 10 bases lay outside the gene matches. This CDR3 region has 12 residues. Germline-derived CDR1 and CDR2 are SQVTM and ANQGSEA. The DNA for the CDR3 is TGCAGCGGTAGACAGGGCCGCGAAACCCAGTACTTC. This codes for CSGRQGRETQYF.

The chain has TRBV7-2 and TRBJ1-6; the match to TRBD1 covers 7 bases. This CDR3 comprises 16 residues. Germline V CDR1 and CDR2: SGHTA, FQGNSA. Trimming removed 1 base from V and 7 bases from J; junction bases left unmatched: 7. CDR3 coding DNA: TGTGCCAGCAGCTTAGGAAAGACAGGGCGCAATTCACCCCTCCACTTT. Protein sequence: CASSLGKTGRNSPLHF.

The chain carries TRBV11-2 and TRBJ1-1; D is uncertain. The CDR3 has 15 amino acids. V lost 5 bases to trimming and J lost 1 base, with 14 bases between them. Germline values: CDR1 SGHAT, CDR2 FQNNGV. The CDR3 here is CASSRGLGPNTEAFF. CDR3 bases: TGTGCCAGCAGCCGAGGGTTGGGCCCGAACACTGAAGCTTTCTTT.

The rearrangement uses TRBV30 and TRBJ1-5; 8 bases fit TRBD1. Losses at the gene ends were 4 bases for V and 6 bases for J; bases not matched to a gene: 5. The CDR3 length is 13 residues. Looked up from germline, CDR1 is GTSNPN and CDR2 is SVGIG (reference sequence). CDR3 protein: CAWKDQGAQPQHF. The DNA for the CDR3 is TGTGCCTGGAAGGACCAGGGGGCTCAGCCCCAGCATTTT.

The chain combines TRBV19 with TRBJ1-2, with TRBD1 matching over 9 bases. CDR3 length equals 15 residues. Germline V gene data show CDR1 as LNHDA and CDR2 as SQIVND (reference sequence). V shed 3 bases, J shed 4 bases, and the junction held 6 bases outside the gene matches. This CDR3 is CASSIIVGQGYGYTF. In nucleotides, the CDR3 is TGTGCCAGTAGTATTATAGTGGGACAGGGCTATGGCTACACCTTC.

This clone was picked up one time. This chain connects TRBV28 to TRBJ2-1, with TRBD1 matching 7 bases. CDR3 length: 15 residues. The V segment lost 5 bases and the J segment 0 bases; nucleotides outside the gene matches: 4. Germline V gene lookup returns CDR1 MDHEN and CDR2 SYDVKM. CDR3 sequence: CASSLGDSSYNEQFF. CDR3 coding DNA: TGTGCCAGCAGTCTAGGGGACAGCTCCTACAATGAGCAGTTCTTC.